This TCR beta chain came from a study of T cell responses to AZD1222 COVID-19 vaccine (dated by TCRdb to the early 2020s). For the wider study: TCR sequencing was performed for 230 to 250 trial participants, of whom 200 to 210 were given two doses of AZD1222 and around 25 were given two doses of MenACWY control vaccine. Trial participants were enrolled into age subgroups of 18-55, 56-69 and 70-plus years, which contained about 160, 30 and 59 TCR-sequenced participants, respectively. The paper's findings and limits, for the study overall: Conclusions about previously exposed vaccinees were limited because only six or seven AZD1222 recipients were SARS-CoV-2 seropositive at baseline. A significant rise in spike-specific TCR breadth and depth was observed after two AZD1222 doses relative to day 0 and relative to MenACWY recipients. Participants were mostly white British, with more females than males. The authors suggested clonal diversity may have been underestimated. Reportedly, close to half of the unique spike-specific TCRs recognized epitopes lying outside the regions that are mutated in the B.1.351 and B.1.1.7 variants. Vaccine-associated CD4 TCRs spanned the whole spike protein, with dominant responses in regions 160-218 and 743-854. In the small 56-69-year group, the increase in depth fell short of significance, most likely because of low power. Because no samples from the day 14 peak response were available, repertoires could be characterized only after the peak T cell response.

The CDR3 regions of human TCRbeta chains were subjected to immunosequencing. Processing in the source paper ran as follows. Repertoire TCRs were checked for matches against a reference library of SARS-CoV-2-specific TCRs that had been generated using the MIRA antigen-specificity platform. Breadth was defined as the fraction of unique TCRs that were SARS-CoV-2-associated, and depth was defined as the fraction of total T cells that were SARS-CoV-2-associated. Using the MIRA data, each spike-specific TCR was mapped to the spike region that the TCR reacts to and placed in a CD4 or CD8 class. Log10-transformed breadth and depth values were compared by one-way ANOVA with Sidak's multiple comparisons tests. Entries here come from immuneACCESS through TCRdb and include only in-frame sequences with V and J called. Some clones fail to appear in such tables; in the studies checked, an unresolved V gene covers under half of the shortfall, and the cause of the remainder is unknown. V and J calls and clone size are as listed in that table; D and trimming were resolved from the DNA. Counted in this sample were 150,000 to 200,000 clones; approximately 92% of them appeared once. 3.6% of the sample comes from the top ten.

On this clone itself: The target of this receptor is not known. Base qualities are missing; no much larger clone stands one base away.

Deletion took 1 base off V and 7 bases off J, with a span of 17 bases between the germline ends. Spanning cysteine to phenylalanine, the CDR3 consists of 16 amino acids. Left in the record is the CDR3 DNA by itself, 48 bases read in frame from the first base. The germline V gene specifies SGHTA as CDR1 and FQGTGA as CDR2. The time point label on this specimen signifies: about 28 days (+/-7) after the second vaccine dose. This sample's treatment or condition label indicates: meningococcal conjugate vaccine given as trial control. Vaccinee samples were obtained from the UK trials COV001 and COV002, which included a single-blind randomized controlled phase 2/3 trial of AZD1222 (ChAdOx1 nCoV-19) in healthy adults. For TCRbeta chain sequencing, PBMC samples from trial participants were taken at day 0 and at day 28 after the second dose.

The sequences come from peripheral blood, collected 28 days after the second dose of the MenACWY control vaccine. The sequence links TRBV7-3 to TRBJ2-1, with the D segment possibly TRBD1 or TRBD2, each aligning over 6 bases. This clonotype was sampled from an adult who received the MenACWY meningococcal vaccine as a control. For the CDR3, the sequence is CASSLNGGRTLNEQFF. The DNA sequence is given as TGTGCCAGCAGCTTAAATGGGGGGCGAACACTGAATGAGCAGTTCTTC.